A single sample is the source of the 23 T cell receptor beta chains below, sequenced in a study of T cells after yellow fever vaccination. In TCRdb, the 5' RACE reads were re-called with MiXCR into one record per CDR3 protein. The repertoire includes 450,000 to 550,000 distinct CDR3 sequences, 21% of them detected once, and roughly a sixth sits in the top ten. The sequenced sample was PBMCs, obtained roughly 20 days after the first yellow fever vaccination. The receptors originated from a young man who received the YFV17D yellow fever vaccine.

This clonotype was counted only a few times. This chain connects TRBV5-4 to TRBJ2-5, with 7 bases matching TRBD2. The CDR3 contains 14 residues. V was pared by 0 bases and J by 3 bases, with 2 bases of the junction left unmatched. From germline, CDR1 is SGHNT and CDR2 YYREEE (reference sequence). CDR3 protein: CASSLDLAEETQYF. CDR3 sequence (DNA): TGTGCCAGCAGCTTGGACCTAGCGGAAGAGACCCAGTACTTC.

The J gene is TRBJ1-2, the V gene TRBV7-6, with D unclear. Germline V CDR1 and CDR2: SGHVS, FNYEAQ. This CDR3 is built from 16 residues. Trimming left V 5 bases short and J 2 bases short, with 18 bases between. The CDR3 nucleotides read TGTGCCAGCAGCCCAGCAGGACCGGGTTCGAACTATGGCTACACCTTC. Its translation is CASSPAGPGSNYGYTF.

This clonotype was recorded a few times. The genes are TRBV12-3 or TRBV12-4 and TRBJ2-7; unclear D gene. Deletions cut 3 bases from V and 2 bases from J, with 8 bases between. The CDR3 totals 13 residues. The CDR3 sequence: CASSFFGAYEQYV. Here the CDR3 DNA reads TGTGCCAGCAGTTTCTTCGGAGCCTACGAGCAGTACGTC.

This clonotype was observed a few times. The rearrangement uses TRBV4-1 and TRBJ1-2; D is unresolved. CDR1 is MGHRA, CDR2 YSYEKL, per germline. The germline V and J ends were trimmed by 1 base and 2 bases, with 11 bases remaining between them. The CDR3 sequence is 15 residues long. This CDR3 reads CASSQVRSENYGYTF. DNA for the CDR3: TGCGCCAGCAGCCAAGTAAGGTCGGAGAACTATGGCTACACCTTC.

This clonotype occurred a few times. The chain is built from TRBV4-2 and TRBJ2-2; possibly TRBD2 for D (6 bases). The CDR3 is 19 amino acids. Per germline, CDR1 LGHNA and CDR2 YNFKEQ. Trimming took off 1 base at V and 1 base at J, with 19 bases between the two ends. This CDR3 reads CASSQGQRRGGVNTGELFF. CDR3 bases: TGTGCCAGCAGCCAAGGTCAAAGACGCGGCGGGGTGAACACCGGGGAGCTGTTTTTT.

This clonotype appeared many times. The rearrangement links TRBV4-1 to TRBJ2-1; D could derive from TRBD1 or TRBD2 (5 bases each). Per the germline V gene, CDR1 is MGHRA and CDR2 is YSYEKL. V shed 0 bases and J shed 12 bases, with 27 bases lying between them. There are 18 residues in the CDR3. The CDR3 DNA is TGCGCCAGCAGCCAAGACGAGGGGATTATGACGGGCTCCAAGGGGCAGTTCTTC. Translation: CASSQDEGIMTGSKGQFF.

In DNA, the CDR3 is TGTGCCAGCAGCCAAGGGGTACTGCGCGGCTACACCTTC. Translated, it gives CASSQGVLRGYTF. This sequence joins TRBV4-2 and TRBJ1-2; D call uncertain. CDR1 is LGHNA and CDR2 is YNFKEQ in the germline V gene. This CDR3 contains 13 residues. The V end lost 1 base, the J end lost 8 bases, and 11 bases lay between the germline ends.

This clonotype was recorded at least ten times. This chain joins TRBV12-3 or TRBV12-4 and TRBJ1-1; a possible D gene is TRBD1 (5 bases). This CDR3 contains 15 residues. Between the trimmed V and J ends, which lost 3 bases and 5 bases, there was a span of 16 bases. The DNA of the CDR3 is TGTGCCAGCAGTTTCGGACCTGGGGCTAGGACTGAAGCTTTCTTT. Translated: CASSFGPGARTEAFF.

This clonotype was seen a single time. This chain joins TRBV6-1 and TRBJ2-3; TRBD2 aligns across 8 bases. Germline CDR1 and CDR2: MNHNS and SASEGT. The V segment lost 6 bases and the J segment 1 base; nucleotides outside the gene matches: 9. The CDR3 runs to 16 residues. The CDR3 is CASSLSGVIGTDTQYF. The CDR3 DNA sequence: TGTGCCAGCAGCCTTAGCGGGGTGATCGGCACAGATACGCAGTATTTT.

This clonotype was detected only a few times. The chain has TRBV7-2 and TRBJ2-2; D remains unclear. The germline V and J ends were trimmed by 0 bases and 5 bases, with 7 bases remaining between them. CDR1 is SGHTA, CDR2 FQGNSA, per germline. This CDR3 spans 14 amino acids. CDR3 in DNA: TGTGCCAGCAGCTTAGCGCGAGTAACCGGGGAGCTGTTTTTT. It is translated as CASSLARVTGELFF.

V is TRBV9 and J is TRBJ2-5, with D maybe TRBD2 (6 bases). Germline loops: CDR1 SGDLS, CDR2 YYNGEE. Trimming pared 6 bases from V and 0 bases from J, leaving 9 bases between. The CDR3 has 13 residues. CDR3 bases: TGTGCCAGCACTAGCGACAACCAAGAGACCCAGTACTTC. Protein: CASTSDNQETQYF.

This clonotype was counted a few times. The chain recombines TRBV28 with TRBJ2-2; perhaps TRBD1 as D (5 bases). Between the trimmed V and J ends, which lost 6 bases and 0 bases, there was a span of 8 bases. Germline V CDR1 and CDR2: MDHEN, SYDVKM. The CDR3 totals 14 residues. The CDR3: CASRDRPNTGELFF. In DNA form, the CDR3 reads TGTGCCAGCAGAGACAGACCGAACACCGGGGAGCTGTTTTTT. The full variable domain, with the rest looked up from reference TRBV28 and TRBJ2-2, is DVKVTQSSRYLVKRTGEKVFLECVQDMDHENMFWYRQDPGLGLRLIYFSYDVKMKEKGDIPEGYSVSREKKERFSLILESASTNQTSMYLCASRDRPNTGELFFGEGSRLTVL.

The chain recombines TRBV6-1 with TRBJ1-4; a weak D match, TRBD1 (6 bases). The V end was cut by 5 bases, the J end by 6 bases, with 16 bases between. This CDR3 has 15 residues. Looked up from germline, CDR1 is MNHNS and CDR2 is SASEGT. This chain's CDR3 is CASSPHTTGHEKLFF. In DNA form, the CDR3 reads TGTGCCAGCAGTCCCCATACGACAGGACATGAAAAACTGTTTTTT.

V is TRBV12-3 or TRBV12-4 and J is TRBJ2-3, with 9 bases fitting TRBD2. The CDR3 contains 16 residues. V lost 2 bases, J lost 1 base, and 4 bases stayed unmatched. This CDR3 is CASSLPQRGGTDTQYF. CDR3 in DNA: TGTGCCAGCAGTTTACCACAGCGGGGGGGCACAGATACGCAGTATTTT.

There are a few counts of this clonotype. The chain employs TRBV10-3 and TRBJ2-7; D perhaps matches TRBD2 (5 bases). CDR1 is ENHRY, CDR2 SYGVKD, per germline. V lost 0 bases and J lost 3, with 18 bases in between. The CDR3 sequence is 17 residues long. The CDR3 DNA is TGTGCCATCAGTGAGTCTGGGTTGGGTAGCGTAAACTACGAGCAGTACTTC. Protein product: CAISESGLGSVNYEQYF.

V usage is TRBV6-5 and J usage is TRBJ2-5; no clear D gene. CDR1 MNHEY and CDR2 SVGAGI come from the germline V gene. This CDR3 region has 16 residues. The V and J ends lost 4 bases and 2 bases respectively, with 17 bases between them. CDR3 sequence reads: CASSWRLAPPQETQYF. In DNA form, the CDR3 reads TGTGCCAGCAGTTGGCGACTCGCTCCTCCTCAAGAGACCCAGTACTTC.

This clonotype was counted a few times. In DNA, the CDR3 is TGCGCCAGCAGCTTGGGACAGGGGGCGCGGAACGGGGAGCTGTTTTTT. Translating gives CASSLGQGARNGELFF. The chain links TRBV4-1 to TRBJ2-2; TRBD1 aligns across 12 bases. The V gene end was trimmed by 5 bases and the J gene end by 7 bases; junction bases not matched to a gene: 8. Looked up from germline, CDR1 is MGHRA and CDR2 is YSYEKL. The CDR3 has 16 residues.

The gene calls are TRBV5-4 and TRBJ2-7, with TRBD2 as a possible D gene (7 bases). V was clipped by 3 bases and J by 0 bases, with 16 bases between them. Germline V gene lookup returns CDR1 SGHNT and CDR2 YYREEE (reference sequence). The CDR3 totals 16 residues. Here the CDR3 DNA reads TGTGCCAGCAGCTCGGGGGGCCGGCTACTCTCCTACGAGCAGTACGTC. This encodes CASSSGGRLLSYEQYV.

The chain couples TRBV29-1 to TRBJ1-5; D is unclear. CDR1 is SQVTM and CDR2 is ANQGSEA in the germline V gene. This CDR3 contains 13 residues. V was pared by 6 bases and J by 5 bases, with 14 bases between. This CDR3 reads CSVAFGVDQPQHF. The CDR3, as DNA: TGCAGCGTGGCGTTCGGAGTGGATCAGCCCCAGCATTTT.

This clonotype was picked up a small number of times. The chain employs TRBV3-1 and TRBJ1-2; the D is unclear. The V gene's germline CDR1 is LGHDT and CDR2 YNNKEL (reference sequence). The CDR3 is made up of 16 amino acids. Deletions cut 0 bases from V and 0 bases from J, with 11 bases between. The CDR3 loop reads CASSQDLSDANYGYTF. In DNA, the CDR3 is TGTGCCAGCAGCCAAGATCTATCGGACGCTAACTATGGCTACACCTTC.

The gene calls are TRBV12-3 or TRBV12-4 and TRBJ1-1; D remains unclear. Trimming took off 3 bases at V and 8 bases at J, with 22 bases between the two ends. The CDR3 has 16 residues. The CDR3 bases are TGTGCCAGCAGTTTTCCGGGGAACTCAAGGGTAGGGGAAGCTTTCTTT. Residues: CASSFPGNSRVGEAFF.

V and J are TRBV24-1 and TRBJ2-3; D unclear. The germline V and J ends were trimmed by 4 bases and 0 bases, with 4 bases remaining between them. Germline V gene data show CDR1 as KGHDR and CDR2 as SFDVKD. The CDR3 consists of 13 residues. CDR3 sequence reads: CATSDKSTDTQYF. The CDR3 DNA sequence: TGTGCCACCAGTGACAAGAGCACAGATACGCAGTATTTT.

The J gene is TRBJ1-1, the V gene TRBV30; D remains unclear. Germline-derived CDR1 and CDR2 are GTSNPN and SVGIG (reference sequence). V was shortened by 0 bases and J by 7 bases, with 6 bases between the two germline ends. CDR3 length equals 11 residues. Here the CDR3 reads CAWSVLGEAFF. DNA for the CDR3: TGTGCCTGGAGTGTGTTGGGTGAAGCTTTCTTT. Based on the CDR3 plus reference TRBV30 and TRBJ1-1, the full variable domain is SQTIHQWPATLVQPVGSPLSLECTVEGTSNPNLYWYRQAAGRGLQLLFYSVGIGQISSEVPQNLSASRPQDRQFILSSKKLLLSDSGFYLCAWSVLGEAFFGQGTRLTVV.